This TCR beta chain was identified during a study of T cell responses to AZD1222 COVID-19 vaccine. Study results and caveats: CD4 TCRs covered the whole spike, strongest at regions 160-218 and 743-854. Unmutated variant regions reportedly attract nearly half of all spike-specific TCRs. Clonal diversity may have been underestimated, and the donors were mostly white British, with more females than males.

Germline-derived CDR1 and CDR2 are SGHTA and FQGNSA. The V end lost 3 bases, the J end lost 0 bases, and 6 bases lay between the germline ends. This CDR3 has 15 amino acids. Of note for this clone: Its matching antigen is unknown.

Profiling relied on immunoSEQ multiplex PCR, and the TCRdb table lists in-frame clones only, not all of them. The sample yields 90,000 to 120,000 clones, approximately 86% seen once. The sample was peripheral blood, taken on day 0 of AZD1222 vaccination. The clonotype comes from an adult in good health. The chain couples TRBV7-2 to TRBJ2-6; the D is unclear. The CDR3 nucleotides read TGTGCCAGCAGCTTCTGGGACTCTGGGGCCAACGTCCTGACTTTC. This gives the protein CASSFWDSGANVLTF.